Following are 20 T cell receptor beta chains from one sample sequenced in a study of control samples from healthy donors and cancer patients. TCRdb's table, derived via immunoSEQ multiplex PCR, lists solely in-frame clones and lacks some. Reported are fewer than 200,000 clones; the ten largest clones contain roughly 2.2%. Sequenced sample: blood. Receptors originate from a woman in her twenties or thirties in good health.

The rearrangement joins TRBV5-1 to TRBJ2-7; tentatively, D is TRBD1 (6 bases). Trimming removed 2 bases at V and 7 bases at J, with 19 bases between. Germline assignment: CDR1 SGHRS and CDR2 YFSETQ. CDR3 size: 15 residues. In DNA, the CDR3 is TGCGCCAGCAGCTTTCTCAGGGGAGATGCAGGGGAGCAGTACTTC. Encoded protein: CASSFLRGDAGEQYF. Combining the CDR3 with reference TRBV5-1 and TRBJ2-7 gives the whole variable domain KAGVTQTPRYLIKTRGQQVTLSCSPISGHRSVSWYQQTPGQGLQFLFEYFSETQRNKGNFPGRFSGRQFSNSRSEMNVSTLELGDSALYLCASSFLRGDAGEQYFGPGTRLTVT.

This CDR3 is CSVGGGSYEQYF. The CDR3 DNA reads TGCAGCGTTGGGGGCGGTTCCTACGAGCAGTACTTC. The chain carries TRBV29-1 and TRBJ2-7, with D possibly matching TRBD1 (5 bases). The V gene's germline CDR1 is SQVTM and CDR2 ANQGSEA. Trimming removed 4 bases at V and 1 base at J, with 8 bases between. The CDR3 has 12 residues.

The rearrangement joins TRBV7-8 to TRBJ1-1; no clear D gene. The CDR3 consists of 12 residues. V gave up 6 bases and J gave up 0 bases, with 5 bases separating them. Germline V CDR1 and CDR2: SGHVS, FQNEAQ. For the CDR3, the DNA is TGTGCCAGCAGTCTAGTGAACACTGAAGCTTTCTTT. It encodes CASSLVNTEAFF.

The chain has TRBV6-2 or TRBV6-3 and TRBJ1-5; 8 bases align to TRBD1. Trimming at V came to 5 bases and at J to 5 bases, leaving 8 bases not matched to a gene. Germline V gives CDR1 MNHEY, CDR2 SVGEGT. The CDR3 covers 15 residues. DNA of the CDR3: TGTGCCAGCAGTGACAGGACAGGGCAGGATCAGCCCCAGCATTTT. It translates to CASSDRTGQDQPQHF.

This chain's CDR3 is CASSPPVGYNEKLFF. CDR3 sequence (DNA): TGTGCCAGCTCACCACCCGTGGGTTATAATGAAAAACTGTTTTTT. The chain combines TRBV18 with TRBJ1-4; D call uncertain. The length of the CDR3 is 15 residues. The V and J ends lost 0 bases and 4 bases respectively, with 9 bases between them. In germline, CDR1 is KGHSH, CDR2 LQKENI.

The chain has TRBV3-1 (or the pseudogene TRBV3-2) and TRBJ1-2; tentative D call: TRBD1 (6 bases). Trimming took off 2 bases at V and 2 bases at J, with 12 bases between the two ends. The germline CDR1 and CDR2 sequences are LGHDT and YNNKEL (reference sequence). CDR3 size: 15 residues. The CDR3 sequence: CASSQPRTGNYGYTF. CDR3 nucleotide sequence: TGTGCCAGCAGCCAACCACGTACAGGGAACTATGGCTACACCTTC.

The chain recombines TRBV2 with TRBJ1-6; D is uncertain. From germline, CDR1 is SNHLY and CDR2 FYNNEI. The CDR3 has 14 residues. Trimming shortened V by 4 bases and J by 6 bases, and 10 bases separated the two germline ends. CDR3 DNA: TGTGCCAGCAGTGCGACGGCAATTAATTCACCCCTCCACTTT. It specifies CASSATAINSPLHF. The entire variable domain, with the rest obtained from reference TRBV2 and TRBJ1-6, is as follows: EPEVTQTPSHQVTQMGQEVILRCVPISNHLYFYWYRQILGQKVEFLVSFYNNEISEKSEIFDDQFSVERPDGSNFTLKIRSTKLEDSAMYFCASSATAINSPLHFGNGTRLTVT.

The V call is TRBV12-3 or TRBV12-4, the J call TRBJ1-2; D is possibly TRBD1 (5 bases). Trimming cost V 4 bases and J 8 bases, with 11 bases left between them. This CDR3 is built from 12 residues. Here the CDR3 reads CASSSGDGGYTF. The CDR3 DNA reads as TGTGCCAGCAGTTCGGGGGACGGGGGCTACACCTTC.

In DNA form, the CDR3 reads TGTGCCACCAGTGATTCCGACAGGGTCCATCAGCCCCAGCATTTT. This sequence encodes CATSDSDRVHQPQHF. V usage is TRBV24-1 and J usage is TRBJ1-5, with 7 bases lining up with TRBD1. Germline CDR1 and CDR2: KGHDR and SFDVKD. The CDR3 is made up of 15 amino acids. V lost 2 bases and J lost 5; bases outside the gene matches: 5.

The J gene is TRBJ1-3, the V gene TRBV5-1; no definite D call. The CDR3 has 14 amino acids. Trimming shortened V by 3 bases and J by 0 bases, and 7 bases separated the two germline ends. Germline CDR1 and CDR2: SGHRS and YFSETQ. CDR3 region: CASSSTASGNTIYF. The DNA of the CDR3 is TGCGCCAGCAGCTCTACAGCCTCTGGAAACACCATATATTTT.

The J gene is TRBJ2-2, the V gene TRBV6-4, with 12 bases matching TRBD1. Germline values: CDR1 MRHNA, CDR2 SNTAGT. Trimming removed 8 bases from V and 3 bases from J; junction bases left unmatched: 1. This CDR3 is built from 14 residues. The CDR3 region has the DNA TGTGCCAGCGGGACAGGGGGCGACACCGGGGAGCTGTTTTTT. Protein sequence: CASGTGGDTGELFF.

V and J are TRBV10-3 and TRBJ2-3, with a tentative D call TRBD2 (6 bases). Trimming took 4 bases from V and 8 from J, leaving 13 bases between them. The CDR3 covers 13 residues. Per germline, CDR1 ENHRY and CDR2 SYGVKD. The CDR3 sequence: CAISVTGEVTQYF. CDR3 in DNA: TGTGCCATCAGTGTAACGGGGGAAGTTACGCAGTATTTT.

V and J are TRBV4-3 and TRBJ2-5; TRBD2 might be the D (6 bases). The CDR3 has 16 residues. Germline V gives CDR1 LGHNA, CDR2 YSLEER. V shed 0 bases and J shed 7 bases, with 18 bases lying between them. The CDR3 sequence: CASSQDRETRVGTQYF. The CDR3 DNA reads as TGCGCCAGCAGCCAAGATCGTGAGACTAGGGTTGGGACCCAGTACTTC.

V usage is TRBV6-5 and J usage is TRBJ1-5; no clear D gene. Germline loops: CDR1 MNHEY, CDR2 SVGAGI. This CDR3 comprises 11 residues. V was shortened by 6 bases and J by 16 bases, with 16 bases between the two germline ends. Written as DNA, the CDR3 is TGTGCCAGCAGCTCAGGTGGTATCCACCATTTT. Amino acid sequence: CASSSGGIHHF.

The V call is TRBV27, the J call TRBJ2-1; 9 positions match TRBD1. The CDR3 runs 13 residues. The germline CDR1 and CDR2 sequences are MNHEY and SMNVEV (reference sequence). V trimming: 4 bases; J trimming: 12 bases; junction bases outside the gene matches: 7. The CDR3 DNA reads as TGTGCCAGCAGTTACACACAGGGGGCACCGCAGTTCTTC. Its protein is CASSYTQGAPQFF.

As concerns this clone: The sample holds other DNA sequences that translate to the same CDR3. This chain connects TRBV28 to TRBJ1-5, with D unresolved. Germline V lookup: CDR1 MDHEN, CDR2 SYDVKM. Trimming stripped 3 bases from V and 0 bases from J, with 3 bases between. The CDR3 has 13 residues. As DNA, the CDR3 is TGTGCCAGCAGTTTGGATAGCAATCAGCCCCAGCATTTT. Amino acid sequence: CASSLDSNQPQHF.

The genes are TRBV20-1 and TRBJ2-3; perhaps TRBD1 as D (5 bases). The germline CDR1 and CDR2 sequences are DFQATT and SNEGSKA (reference sequence). Trimming shortened V by 3 bases and J by 3 bases, and 16 bases separated the two germline ends. CDR3 length equals 15 residues. The CDR3 DNA reads as TGCAGTGCTAGTACCCAGGGATTGGGTACAGATACGCAGTATTTT. It yields the protein CSASTQGLGTDTQYF.

Points on this clone: The junction shows a germline mismatch at one end, possibly a read error. The chain recombines TRBV6-1 with TRBJ1-2; no clear D gene. Germline V gene lookup returns CDR1 MNHNS and CDR2 SASEGT. The CDR3 length is 13 residues. The CDR3 region is CASSEGSYYGYTF. DNA for the CDR3: TGTGCCAGCAGCGAAGGGAGTTACTATGGCTACACCTTC.

This sequence joins TRBV9 and TRBJ1-2; the D gene is possibly TRBD1 (6 bases). V lost 3 bases and J 4 bases, leaving 13 bases between the germline ends. This CDR3 has 14 residues. Germline V gene lookup returns CDR1 SGDLS and CDR2 YYNGEE. The CDR3 spells CASSATGQPYGYTF. The CDR3 nucleotides read TGTGCCAGCAGCGCAACGGGACAACCCTATGGCTACACCTTC.

For the CDR3, the DNA is TGTGCCAGCAGAGAGGATGTGTTGTTGAAATCCCCACCCCTCCACTTT. Protein: CASREDVLLKSPPLHF. The rearrangement links TRBV2 to TRBJ1-6; no clear D. The germline gives CDR1 SNHLY, CDR2 FYNNEI. V shed 6 bases and J shed 11 bases, with 23 bases lying between them. CDR3 size: 16 residues.